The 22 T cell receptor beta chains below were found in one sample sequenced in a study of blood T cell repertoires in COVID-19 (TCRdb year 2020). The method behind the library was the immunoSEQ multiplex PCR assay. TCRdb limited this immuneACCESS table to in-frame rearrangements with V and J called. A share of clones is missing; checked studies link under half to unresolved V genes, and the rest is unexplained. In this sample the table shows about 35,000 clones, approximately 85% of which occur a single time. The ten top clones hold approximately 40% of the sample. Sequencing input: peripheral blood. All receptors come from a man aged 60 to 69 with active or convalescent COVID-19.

CDR3 sequence reads: CASSLNRGEQYV. For the CDR3, the DNA is TGTGCCAGCAGCTTGAACAGAGGGGAGCAGTACGTC. The V gene is TRBV5-6, the J gene TRBJ2-7; D might be TRBD2 (5 bases). In germline, CDR1 is SGHDT, CDR2 YYEEEE. V was cut by 1 base and J by 7 bases, with 9 bases left in between. The CDR3 spans 12 residues.

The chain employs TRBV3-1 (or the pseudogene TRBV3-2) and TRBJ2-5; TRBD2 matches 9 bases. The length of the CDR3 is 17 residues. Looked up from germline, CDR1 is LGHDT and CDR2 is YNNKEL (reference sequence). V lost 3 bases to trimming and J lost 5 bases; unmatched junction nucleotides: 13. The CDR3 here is CASSQALPGLAQETQYF. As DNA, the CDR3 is TGTGCCAGCAGCCAGGCTTTACCGGGACTAGCACAGGAGACCCAGTACTTC.

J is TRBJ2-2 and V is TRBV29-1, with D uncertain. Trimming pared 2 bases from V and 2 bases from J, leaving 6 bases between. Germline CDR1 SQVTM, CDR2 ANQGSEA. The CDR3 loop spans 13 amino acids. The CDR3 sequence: CSVELLNTGELFF. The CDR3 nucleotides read TGCAGCGTTGAACTACTAAACACCGGGGAGCTGTTTTTT.

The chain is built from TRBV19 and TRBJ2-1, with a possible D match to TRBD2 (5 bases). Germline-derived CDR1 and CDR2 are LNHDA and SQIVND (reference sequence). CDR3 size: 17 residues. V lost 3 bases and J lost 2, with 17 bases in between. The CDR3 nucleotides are TGTGCCAGTAGTATCTCACCCTCTAGCATCACCTACAATGAGCAGTTCTTC. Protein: CASSISPSSITYNEQFF.

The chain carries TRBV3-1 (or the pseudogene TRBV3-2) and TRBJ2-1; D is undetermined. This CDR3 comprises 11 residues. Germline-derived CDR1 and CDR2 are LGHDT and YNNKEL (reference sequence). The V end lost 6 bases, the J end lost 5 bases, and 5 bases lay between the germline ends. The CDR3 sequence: CASRRNNEQFF. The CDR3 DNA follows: TGTGCCAGCAGGCGCAACAATGAGCAGTTCTTC.

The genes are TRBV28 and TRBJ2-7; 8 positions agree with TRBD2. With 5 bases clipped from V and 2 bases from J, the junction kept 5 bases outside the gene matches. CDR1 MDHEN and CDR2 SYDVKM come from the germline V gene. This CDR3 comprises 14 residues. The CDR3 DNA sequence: TGTGCCAGCAGTCCCACTAGCGGTCCCTACGAGCAGTACGTC. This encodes CASSPTSGPYEQYV.

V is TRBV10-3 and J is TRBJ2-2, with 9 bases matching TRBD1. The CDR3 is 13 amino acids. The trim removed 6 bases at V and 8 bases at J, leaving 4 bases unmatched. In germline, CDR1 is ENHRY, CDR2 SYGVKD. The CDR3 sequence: CAIRTGGMGELFF. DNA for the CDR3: TGTGCCATCAGGACAGGGGGAATGGGGGAGCTGTTTTTT.

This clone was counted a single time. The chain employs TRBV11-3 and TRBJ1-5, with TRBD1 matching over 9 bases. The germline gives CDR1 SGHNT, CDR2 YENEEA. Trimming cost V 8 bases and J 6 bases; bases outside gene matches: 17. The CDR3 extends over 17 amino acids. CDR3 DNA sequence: TGTGCCAGCTTTTCCCGGGACAGGGAGGTTTACAGTCAGCCCCAGCATTTT. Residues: CASFSRDREVYSQPQHF. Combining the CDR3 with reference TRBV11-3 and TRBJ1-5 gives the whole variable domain EAGVVQSPRYKIIEKKQPVAFWCNPISGHNTLYWYLQNLGQGPELLIRYENEEAVDDSQLPKDRFSAERLKGVDSTLKIQPAELGDSAVYLCASFSRDREVYSQPQHFGDGTRLSIL.

The CDR3 reads CASSSSTSGYNEQFF. DNA of the CDR3: TGTGCCAGCAGCTCCTCGACTAGCGGCTACAATGAGCAGTTCTTC. The rearrangement links TRBV7-7 to TRBJ2-1, with 9 bases aligning to TRBD2. Losses at the gene ends were 4 bases for V and 3 bases for J; bases not matched to a gene: 4. The CDR3 spans 15 residues. Germline V gives CDR1 SSHAT, CDR2 FNYEAQ (reference sequence).

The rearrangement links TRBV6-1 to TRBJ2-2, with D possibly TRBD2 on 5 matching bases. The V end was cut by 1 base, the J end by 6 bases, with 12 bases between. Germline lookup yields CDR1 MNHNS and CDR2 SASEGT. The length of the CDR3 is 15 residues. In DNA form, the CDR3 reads TGTGCCAGCAGTGAAGAGGAAGGGCGGGCCGGGGAGCTGTTTTTT. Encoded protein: CASSEEEGRAGELFF.

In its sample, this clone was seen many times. The DNA for the CDR3 is TGTGCCAGCAGCCAAGCTAATGGCTACACCTTC. Its protein product is CASSQANGYTF. V usage is TRBV3-1 (or the pseudogene TRBV3-2) and J usage is TRBJ1-2; unclear D gene. V was trimmed by 1 base and J by 6 bases, leaving 3 bases between them. Germline CDR1 and CDR2: LGHDT and YNNKEL (reference sequence). The CDR3 is 11 amino acids.

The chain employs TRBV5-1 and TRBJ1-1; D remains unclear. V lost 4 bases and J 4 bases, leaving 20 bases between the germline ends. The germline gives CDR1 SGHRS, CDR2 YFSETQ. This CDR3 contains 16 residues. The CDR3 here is CASSRGLGEFGTEAFF. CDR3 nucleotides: TGCGCCAGCAGCCGAGGCCTCGGGGAATTTGGCACTGAAGCTTTCTTT.

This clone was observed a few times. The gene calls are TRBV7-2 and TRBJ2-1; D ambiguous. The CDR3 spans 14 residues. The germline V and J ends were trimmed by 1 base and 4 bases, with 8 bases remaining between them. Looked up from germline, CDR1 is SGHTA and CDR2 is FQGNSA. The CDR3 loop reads CASSLDAAYNEQFF. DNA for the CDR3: TGTGCCAGCAGCTTAGATGCGGCTTACAATGAGCAGTTCTTC.

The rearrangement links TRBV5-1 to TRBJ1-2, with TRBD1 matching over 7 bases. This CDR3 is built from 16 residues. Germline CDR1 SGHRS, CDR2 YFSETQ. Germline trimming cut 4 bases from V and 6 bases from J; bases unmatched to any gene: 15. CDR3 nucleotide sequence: TGCGCCAGCAGCCCACTAGACAGGGCTTGGGGTCATGGCTACACCTTC. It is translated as CASSPLDRAWGHGYTF.

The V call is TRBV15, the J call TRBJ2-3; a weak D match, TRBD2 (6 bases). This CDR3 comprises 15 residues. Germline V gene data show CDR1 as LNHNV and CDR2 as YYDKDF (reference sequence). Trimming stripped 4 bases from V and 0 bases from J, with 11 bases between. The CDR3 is CATSTLAASTDTQYF. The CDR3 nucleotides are TGTGCCACCAGCACATTAGCGGCTAGCACAGATACGCAGTATTTT.

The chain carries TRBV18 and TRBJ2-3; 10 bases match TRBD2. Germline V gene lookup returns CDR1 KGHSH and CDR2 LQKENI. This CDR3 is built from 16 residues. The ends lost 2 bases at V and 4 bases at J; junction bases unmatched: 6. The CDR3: CASSPATSGVSDTQYF. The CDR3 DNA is TGTGCCAGCTCACCAGCTACTAGCGGGGTCTCAGATACGCAGTATTTT.

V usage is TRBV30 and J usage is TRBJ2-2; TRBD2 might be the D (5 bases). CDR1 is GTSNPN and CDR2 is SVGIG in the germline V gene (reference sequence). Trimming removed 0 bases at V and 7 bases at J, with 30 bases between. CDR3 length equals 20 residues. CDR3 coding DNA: TGTGCCTGGAGTGTACCCGCCCGCGCCCCCGAGGGCCTCCGTTTCGGGGAGCTGTTTTTT. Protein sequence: CAWSVPARAPEGLRFGELFF.

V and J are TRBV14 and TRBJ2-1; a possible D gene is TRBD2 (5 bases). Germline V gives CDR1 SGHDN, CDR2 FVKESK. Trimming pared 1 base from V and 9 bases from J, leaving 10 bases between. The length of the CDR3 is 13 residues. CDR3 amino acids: CASSQVRAVEQFF. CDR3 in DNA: TGTGCCAGCAGCCAAGTAAGAGCGGTTGAGCAGTTCTTC.

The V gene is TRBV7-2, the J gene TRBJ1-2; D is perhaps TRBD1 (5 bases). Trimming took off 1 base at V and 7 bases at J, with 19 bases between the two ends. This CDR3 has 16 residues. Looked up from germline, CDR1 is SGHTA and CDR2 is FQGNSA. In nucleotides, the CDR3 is TGTGCCAGCAGCTTAGGGACGGCTGGCAGGGTGACTGGCTACACCTTC. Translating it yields CASSLGTAGRVTGYTF.

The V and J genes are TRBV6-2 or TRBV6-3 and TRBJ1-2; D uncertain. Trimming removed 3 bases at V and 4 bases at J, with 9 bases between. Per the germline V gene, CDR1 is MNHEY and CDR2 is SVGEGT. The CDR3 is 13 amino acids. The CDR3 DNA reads TGTGCCAGCAGTTATTCCGGAGTCTATGGCTACACCTTC. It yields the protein CASSYSGVYGYTF.

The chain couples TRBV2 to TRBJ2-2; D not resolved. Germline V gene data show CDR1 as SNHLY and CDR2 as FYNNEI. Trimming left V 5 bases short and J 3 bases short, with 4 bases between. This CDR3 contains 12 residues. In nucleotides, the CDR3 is TGTGCCAGCAGTTTCGACACCGGGGAGCTGTTTTTT. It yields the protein CASSFDTGELFF.

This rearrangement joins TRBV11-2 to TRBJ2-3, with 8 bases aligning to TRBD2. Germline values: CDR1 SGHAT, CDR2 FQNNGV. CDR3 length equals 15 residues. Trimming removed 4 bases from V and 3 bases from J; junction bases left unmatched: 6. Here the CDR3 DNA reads TGTGCCAGCAGCTCATGGACTAGCAAGACAGATACGCAGTATTTT. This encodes CASSSWTSKTDTQYF. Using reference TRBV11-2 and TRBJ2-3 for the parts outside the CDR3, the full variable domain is EAGVAQSPRYKIIEKRQSVAFWCNPISGHATLYWYQQILGQGPKLLIQFQNNGVVDDSQLPKDRFSAERLKGVDSTLKIQPAKLEDSAVYLCASSSWTSKTDTQYFGPGTRLTVL.